The 11 T cell receptor beta chains in this list originate from one sample, sequenced in a study of CD8+ T cells in alopecia areata. In each case, RNA was isolated and then reverse transcribed into cDNA as the sequencing template. This table comes from immunoSEQ multiplex PCR, and its TCRdb copy is limited to in-frame clones, with some not included. The data show about 270,000 clones, with none appearing a single time. After pooling, cutaneous lymph node cells were sorted with CD4, CD8alpha, NKG2D, NKG2ACE and other markers. The sample comprised CD4+ T cells sorted from a lymph node. Receptor source: a C3H/HeJ mouse with alopecia areata. MHC haplotype of the mouse line: H2-k.

Note on this clone: Gene names refer to mouse genes. The read falls 4 residues short of the CDR3 end, and the missing part is taken from the germline J gene. The same CDR3 also results from other DNA sequences found in this sample. The chain employs TRBV19 and TRBJ1-1; D gene unclear. Germline V gene sequence: CDR1 FNHDT, CDR2 SITEND (reference sequence). V was cut by 2 bases and J by 1 base, with 3 bases left in between. This CDR3 contains 12 residues. CDR3 in amino acids: CASSIQNTEVFF. CDR3 DNA, as far as it was read: TGTGCCAGCAGTATTCAAAACACA.

On this clone: Gene names refer to mouse genes. The sequence runs out 4 residues before the end of the CDR3; the remainder is reconstructed from the germline J gene. This same CDR3 is encoded by further DNA sequences in the sample. The J gene is TRBJ2-7, the V gene TRBV1, with 7 nucleotides matching TRBD1. Germline V gene data show CDR1 as NSQYPW and CDR2 as LRSPGD (reference sequence). With V trimmed by 1 base and J by 3 bases, 0 bases remained unmatched. This CDR3 region has 13 residues. The CDR3 sequence is CTCSAGQGYEQYF. The DNA read from the CDR3 is TGCACCTGCAGTGCAGGACAGGGCTAT.

This clone was observed a few times. Gene and germline names: mouse. The read ends 4 residues before the CDR3 terminus; that terminus is restored from the germline J gene. This chain connects TRBV13-1 to TRBJ2-7, with 11 bases lining up with TRBD2. Germline lookup yields CDR1 NSHNY and CDR2 SYGAGN. The CDR3 loop spans 14 amino acids. Partial CDR3 DNA: TGTGCCAGCAGTGGACTGGGGGGGGGTTAT. This sequence encodes CASSGLGGGY. The full-length CDR3 reads as CASSGLGGGYEQYF.

To note about this clone: Germline and genes here are mouse. With the read ending 4 residues before the CDR3 end, the germline J gene is used to fill in that end. V usage is TRBV13-2 and J usage is TRBJ2-1, with TRBD2 matching 8 bases. With 2 bases clipped from V and 3 bases from J, the junction kept 7 bases outside the gene matches. Germline CDR1 is NNHNN and CDR2 is SYGAGS (reference sequence). The CDR3 has 16 amino acids. This CDR3 is CASGEPRGGIYAEQFF. Partial CDR3 DNA: TGTGCCAGCGGTGAACCACGGGGGGGCATCTATGCT.

Only a few counts were recorded for this clone. Any gene name here is a mouse gene name. The read terminates 4 residues before the CDR3 end, so the remaining end is supplied by the germline J gene. The sample holds other DNA sequences that translate to the same CDR3. The chain uses TRBV1 and TRBJ2-3; D possibly corresponds to TRBD1 (5 bases). Germline assignment: CDR1 NSQYPW and CDR2 LRSPGD (reference sequence). V dropped 1 base and J dropped 1 base, with 6 bases sitting between them. The CDR3 is made up of 14 amino acids. The sequenced CDR3 bases are TGCACCTGCAGTGCAGCACAGGGTGCAGAA. Amino acids: CTCSAAQGAE. The full CDR3 sequence reads CTCSAAQGAETLYF.

For this clone: The listed genes are named as in mouse. Additional DNA sequences in this sample encode the identical CDR3. Incomplete CDR3 DNA: TGTGCCAGCAGCCAATCCACTGCAAACTCC. Encoded protein: CASSQSTANS. The whole CDR3 reads CASSQSTANSDYTF. The genes are TRBV5 and TRBJ1-2; no firm D call. The read is 4 residues too short to cover the CDR3 end, so that end is filled in from the germline J gene. V was pared by 2 bases and J by 0 bases, with 7 bases between. The CDR3 is 14 amino acids. The germline CDR1 and CDR2 sequences are LGHNA and YNLKQL (reference sequence).

This clone was seen a few times. Each gene name is a mouse one. CDR3 sequence: CASSSPGTWAEQFF. CDR3 DNA (partial): TGTGCCAGCAGTAGTCCCGGGACATGGGCT. The J gene is TRBJ2-1, the V gene TRBV19; possibly TRBD1 for D (6 bases). Sequencing ends 4 residues short of the CDR3 end; the germline J gene provides the rest. Germline loops: CDR1 FNHDT, CDR2 SITEND (reference sequence). This CDR3 has 14 residues. The whole variable domain, remainder taken from reference TRBV19 and TRBJ2-1, is GGIITQTPKFLIGQEGQKLTLKCQQNFNHDTMYWYRQDSGKGLRLIYYSITENDLQKGDLSEGYDASREKKSSFSLTVTSAQKNEMAVFLCASSSPGTWAEQFFGPGTRLTVL.

About this clone itself: Mouse germline and gene names are used. The CDR3 end falls 4 residues outside the read, so it is completed with the germline J gene. V is TRBV12-1 and J is TRBJ1-2; D gene uncertain. CDR3 length equals 15 residues. Germline CDR1 reads SGHSN; CDR2 reads HYEKVE. Trimming cost V 2 bases and J 0 bases, with 12 bases left between them. This CDR3 is CASSPTAFPNSDYTF. The sequenced CDR3 bases are TGTGCCAGCTCTCCTACAGCATTTCCAAACTCC.

This clone was observed a few times. Any gene name here is a mouse gene name. The read ends 4 residues shy of where the CDR3 ends; the end is completed using the germline J gene. V gene TRBV13-3 combines with J gene TRBJ2-5; a weak D match, TRBD2 (6 bases). Trimming cost V 0 bases and J 3 bases, with 8 bases left between them. This CDR3 is built from 14 residues. CDR1 is NNHDY, CDR2 SYVADS, per germline. The covered CDR3 bases are TGTGCCAGCAGTGATGGGCTGGGGCAAGAC. It encodes CASSDGLGQD. The whole CDR3 protein is CASSDGLGQDTQYF.

Note on this clone: Mouse germline and gene names are used. The read falls 4 residues short of the CDR3 end, and the missing part is taken from the germline J gene. Additional DNA sequences in this sample encode the identical CDR3. The chain recombines TRBV1 with TRBJ2-5, with 10 bases matching TRBD2. The CDR3 spans 16 residues. V was pared by 1 base and J by 2 bases, with 3 bases of the junction left unmatched. Germline V gene data show CDR1 as NSQYPW and CDR2 as LRSPGD (reference sequence). The covered CDR3 bases are TGCACCTGCAGTGCAGGGACTGGGGGAGGCCAAGAC. Translating it yields CTCSAGTGGGQD. The CDR3 in full is CTCSAGTGGGQDTQYF. Combining the CDR3 with reference TRBV1 and TRBJ2-5 gives the whole variable domain VTLLEQNPRWRLVPRGQAVNLRCILKNSQYPWMSWYQQDLQKQLQWLFTLRSPGDKEVKSLPGADYLATRVTDTELRLQVANMSQGRTLYCTCSAGTGGGQDTQYFGPGTRLLVL.

This clone has just a few counts. Gene names and germline match the mouse. The read terminates 4 residues before the CDR3 end, so the remaining end is supplied by the germline J gene. The identical CDR3 is also encoded by other nucleotide sequences in the sample. This chain joins TRBV1 and TRBJ2-5, with 7 nucleotides matching TRBD2. The CDR3 extends over 14 amino acids. Germline V CDR1 and CDR2: NSQYPW, LRSPGD (reference sequence). The covered CDR3 bases are TGCACCTGCAGTGCGGGGGGGGTGGAAGAC. Residues: CTCSAGGVED. The full CDR3 reads CTCSAGGVEDTQYF.